This TCR beta chain was sequenced for a study of shared clonotypes between healthy human individuals. Per the original data handling: Junction-only immunoSEQ data arrived without quality scores, meaning filtering differed. Clones were sequenced by immunoSEQ multiplex PCR, and TCRdb holds only the in-frame ones, with some missing. The V and J calls and clone size are taken from that table; D and trimming were inferred from the DNA. The sample lists fewer than 2.5 million clones; 80% to 95% were seen once. There are 13 residues in the CDR3. Germline loops: CDR1 SGHRS, CDR2 YFSETQ. With 2 bases removed from V and 5 bases from J, the gap between germline ends came to 9 bases. Overall study findings and caveats: Clonotypes which were not shared had lower generation probabilities than clonotypes that all four donors shared. Deeper or shallower sequencing was expected to change how clonotypes are shared among donors. Across a handful of donors, naive CD4 shared about 5%, naive CD8 under 4%, memory CD4 2% to 2.5%, memory CD8 around 0.36%.

Notes on this clone: Antigen: not known.

This chain links TRBV5-1 with TRBJ2-3; TRBD1 might be the D (6 bases). Sequencing was carried out using naive CD4+ T cells from PBMCs. Subset: CD45RA+ positively selected. The TCR originated in a man aged 18 to 29 in good health. Some clones in this sample may be carry-over from other donors' samples. This CDR3 reads CASSFGGIDTQYF. Written as DNA, the CDR3 is TGCGCCAGCAGCTTTGGGGGCATAGATACGCAGTATTTT.